The rows below give T cell receptor beta chains drawn from one sample of a study of shared clonotypes between healthy human individuals. The table came from immunoSEQ multiplex PCR; TCRdb's copy has only in-frame clones and leaves some out. The sample yields around 2,100,000 clones, about 95% seen once. The sequenced material came from naive CD8+ T cells sorted from blood. The source of these receptors is a man younger than 30 in good health. Each CDR3 is given with its conserved first and last residue. The D gene is left open where the match is weak. Size is stated for part of the rows, as once, few or many counts, or as a class when the clone is expanded.

clone_size d_call j_call v_call cdr3_aa cdr3_nt
. . TRBJ1-3 TRBV2 CASSEQSSGNTIYF TGTGCCAGCAGTGAACAAAGCTCTGGAAACACCATATATTTT
. . TRBJ2-1 TRBV4-3 CASSQDFSGEFDEQFF TGCGCCAGCAGCCAAGATTTTTCAGGGGAGTTTGATGAGCAGTTCTTC
. . TRBJ2-7 TRBV4-1 CASSQRTASYEQYF TGCGCCAGCAGCCAAAGGACGGCTTCCTACGAGCAGTACTTC
. . TRBJ2-7 TRBV28 CASSLGLGNEQYF TGTGCCAGCAGTTTAGGGCTTGGGAACGAGCAGTACTTC
. TRBD1 TRBJ2-5 TRBV2 CASSDERTGVRETQYF TGTGCCAGCAGTGACGAGAGAACAGGGGTTAGAGAGACCCAGTACTTC
. . TRBJ2-2 TRBV27 CASRSYRELFF TGTGCCAGCAGGTCCTACCGGGAGCTGTTTTTT
. . TRBJ2-7 TRBV27 CASSSGPDYEQYF TGTGCCAGCAGTTCGGGCCCAGACTACGAGCAGTACTTC
. . TRBJ2-7 TRBV2 CASWGGQEQYF TGTGCCAGTTGGGGGGGACAGGAGCAGTACTTC
. TRBD2 TRBJ2-7 TRBV9 CASSSSRHRGGLNEQYF TGTGCCAGCAGCTCGAGTCGACACCGGGGGGGCCTCAACGAGCAGTACTTC
. . TRBJ2-1 TRBV27 CASSRATFNEQFF TGTGCCAGCAGCCGGGCTACATTCAATGAGCAGTTCTTC
. . TRBJ2-7 TRBV7-9 CASRLFEGHEQYF TGTGCCAGCAGGCTATTTGAGGGACACGAGCAGTACTTC
. . TRBJ2-1 TRBV11-1 CASSPIGGVYNEQFF TGTGCCAGCAGCCCCATTGGCGGTGTATACAATGAGCAGTTCTTC
. . TRBJ2-1 TRBV5-4 CASSLGDFSYNEQFF TGTGCCAGCAGCCTAGGGGACTTTTCCTACAATGAGCAGTTCTTC
. . TRBJ1-2 TRBV9 CASSVGGGSYGYTF TGTGCCAGCAGCGTAGGAGGGGGGAGCTATGGCTACACCTTC
. . TRBJ2-7 TRBV4-3 CASSQGANWNYEQYF TGCGCCAGCAGCCAAGGAGCCAACTGGAACTACGAGCAGTACTTC
. TRBD1 TRBJ1-2 TRBV2 CASSGVRDRGFNYGYTF TGTGCCAGCAGCGGCGTCCGGGACAGGGGTTTCAACTATGGCTACACCTTC
. . TRBJ2-5 TRBV15 CATSDGASQETQYF TGTGCCACCAGCGATGGGGCTTCTCAGGAGACCCAGTACTTC
. TRBD1 TRBJ2-6 TRBV7-9 CASSRTGAGANVLTF TGTGCCAGCAGCCGGACAGGCGCTGGGGCCAACGTCCTGACTTTC
. . TRBJ2-1 TRBV9 CASAQLGGDEQFF TGTGCCAGCGCCCAGCTGGGGGGTGATGAGCAGTTCTTC
. TRBD2 TRBJ2-7 TRBV27 CASSFGLAGVVEQYF TGTGCCAGCAGTTTCGGACTAGCGGGAGTGGTAGAGCAGTACTTC
. TRBD2 TRBJ2-1 TRBV5-1 CASSLGLAGGYNEQFF TGCGCCAGCAGCTTAGGTCTAGCGGGGGGCTACAATGAGCAGTTCTTC
. . TRBJ1-3 TRBV29-1 CSVGRGNSGNTIYF TGCAGCGTTGGAAGGGGAAACTCTGGAAACACCATATATTTT
once . TRBJ2-5 TRBV10-3 CAISESETQYF TGTGCCATCAGTGAGAGTGAGACCCAGTACTTC
. TRBD1 TRBJ1-2 TRBV19 CASSLGQGDGYTF TGTGCCAGTAGTCTTGGACAGGGCGATGGCTACACCTTC
. . TRBJ1-5 TRBV5-6 CASSWGGGFGQPQHF TGTGCCAGCAGCTGGGGTGGAGGTTTCGGTCAGCCCCAGCATTTT
. . TRBJ1-3 TRBV5-5 CASSPDGSGNTIYF TGTGCCAGCAGCCCGGACGGCTCTGGAAACACCATATATTTT
. TRBD2 TRBJ2-1 TRBV29-1 CSVEDLTSGGDNEQFF TGCAGCGTTGAAGATTTGACTAGCGGGGGGGACAATGAGCAGTTCTTC
once . TRBJ2-7 TRBV5-6 CASSLAEWGEQYF TGTGCCAGCAGCTTGGCCGAGTGGGGCGAGCAGTACTTC
once TRBD1 TRBJ2-6 TRBV7-9 CASSSRTGEPGANVLTF TGTGCCAGCAGCTCAAGGACAGGGGAGCCTGGGGCCAACGTCCTGACTTTC
. . TRBJ2-7 TRBV15 CATSRVGSDSYEQYF TGTGCCACCAGCAGAGTTGGCAGCGACTCCTACGAGCAGTACTTC
. . TRBJ2-7 TRBV4-1 CASSPRTTRYEQYF TGCGCCAGCAGCCCGCGGACTACCCGCTACGAGCAGTACTTC
. . TRBJ1-2 TRBV4-3 CASSQTFPPQPGGYGYTF TGCGCCAGCAGCCAAACTTTCCCACCTCAGCCTGGAGGCTATGGCTACACCTTC
. TRBD1 TRBJ2-7 TRBV9 CASSPGTASYEQYF TGTGCCAGCAGCCCCGGGACAGCCTCCTACGAGCAGTACTTC
. . TRBJ1-1 TRBV9 CASRPFEAGYEAFF TGTGCCAGCAGGCCTTTTGAGGCAGGGTACGAAGCTTTCTTT
. TRBD2 TRBJ2-7 TRBV7-8 CASSLRLAGDYEQYF TGTGCCAGCAGCTTGAGACTAGCGGGAGACTACGAGCAGTACTTC
once . TRBJ1-6 TRBV27 CASARGAENSPLHF TGTGCCAGCGCAAGAGGGGCAGAAAATTCACCCCTCCACTTT
. TRBD1 TRBJ1-3 TRBV4-1 CASSQEPGQGGNTIYF TGCGCCAGCAGCCAAGAACCGGGACAGGGCGGAAACACCATATATTTT
. . TRBJ2-5 TRBV27 CASSSARGHQETQYF TGTGCCAGCAGTTCAGCCCGGGGACACCAAGAGACCCAGTACTTC
once . TRBJ1-1 TRBV27 CASSTRRNTEAFF TGTGCCAGCAGTACACGGAGGAACACTGAAGCTTTCTTT
once . TRBJ2-2 TRBV9 CASSSLETAGGELFF TGTGCCAGCAGCTCTCTGGAGACGGCAGGCGGGGAGCTGTTTTTT
. . TRBJ1-6 TRBV6-6 CASTPTGLYNSPLHF TGTGCCAGCACCCCGACGGGACTCTACAATTCACCCCTCCACTTT
. . TRBJ1-2 TRBV11-3 CASSCFGTNYGYTF TGTGCCAGCTCGTGTTTTGGTACTAACTATGGCTACACCTTC
. . TRBJ2-7 TRBV11-2 CASSLVRGDEQYF TGTGCCAGCAGCTTAGTTCGCGGGGACGAGCAGTACTTC
few . TRBJ1-5 TRBV30 CAWSKDSGNQPQHF TGTGCCTGGAGTAAGGACAGTGGCAATCAGCCCCAGCATTTT
. TRBD2 TRBJ2-7 TRBV27 CASSLSSGTAVYEQYF TGTGCCAGCAGTTTATCGAGCGGGACGGCGGTCTACGAGCAGTACTTC
. TRBD2 TRBJ2-1 TRBV27 CASSRTSGGPPYNEQFF TGTGCCAGCAGCCGGACTAGCGGGGGGCCCCCCTACAATGAGCAGTTCTTC
. . TRBJ1-1 TRBV4-1 CASSLRRLNTEAFF TGCGCCAGCAGCCTCAGGAGGTTGAACACTGAAGCTTTCTTT
once TRBD2 TRBJ2-5 TRBV28 CASSTTGTSGGETQYF TGTGCCAGCAGCACAACCGGGACTAGCGGGGGTGAGACCCAGTACTTC
. TRBD1 TRBJ1-1 TRBV27 CASSSGQGNTEAFF TGTGCCAGCAGTTCGGGACAGGGAAACACTGAAGCTTTCTTT
. . TRBJ1-2 TRBV6-6 CASSSWDIYGYTF TGTGCCAGCAGTTCGTGGGACATTTATGGCTACACCTTC
. . TRBJ1-5 TRBV27 CASRGEGNQPQHF TGTGCCAGCAGAGGTGAAGGGAATCAGCCCCAGCATTTT
. TRBD2 TRBJ2-7 TRBV5-6 CASRTSGSYEQYF TGTGCCAGCCGGACTAGCGGGAGCTACGAGCAGTACTTC
once TRBD1 TRBJ2-7 TRBV4-3 CASSPHRQGAYEQYF TGCGCCAGCAGCCCCCATAGACAGGGCGCCTACGAGCAGTACTTC
. . TRBJ2-1 TRBV7-9 CASSLDLGVYEQFF TGTGCCAGCAGCTTAGATTTAGGCGTTTATGAGCAGTTCTTC
. . TRBJ2-1 TRBV27 CASSSTFAEQFF TGTGCCAGCAGTAGTACTTTCGCCGAGCAGTTCTTC
. . TRBJ2-7 TRBV9 CASSVGNSYEQYF TGTGCCAGCAGCGTAGGCAATTCCTACGAGCAGTACTTC
once . TRBJ2-2 TRBV27 CASRFGGGAYTGELFF TGTGCCAGCAGATTCGGTGGGGGGGCCTATACCGGGGAGCTGTTTTTT
. TRBD1 TRBJ2-7 TRBV11-2 CASSFGQGDYEQYF TGTGCCAGCAGCTTCGGACAGGGAGACTACGAGCAGTACTTC
. . TRBJ2-7 TRBV13 CASSLGEGLYEQYF TGTGCCAGCAGCTTAGGTGAGGGCCTTTACGAGCAGTACTTC
few TRBD1 TRBJ1-2 TRBV23-1 CASSLVDRGGYTF TGCGCCAGCAGTCTAGTAGACAGGGGTGGCTACACCTTC